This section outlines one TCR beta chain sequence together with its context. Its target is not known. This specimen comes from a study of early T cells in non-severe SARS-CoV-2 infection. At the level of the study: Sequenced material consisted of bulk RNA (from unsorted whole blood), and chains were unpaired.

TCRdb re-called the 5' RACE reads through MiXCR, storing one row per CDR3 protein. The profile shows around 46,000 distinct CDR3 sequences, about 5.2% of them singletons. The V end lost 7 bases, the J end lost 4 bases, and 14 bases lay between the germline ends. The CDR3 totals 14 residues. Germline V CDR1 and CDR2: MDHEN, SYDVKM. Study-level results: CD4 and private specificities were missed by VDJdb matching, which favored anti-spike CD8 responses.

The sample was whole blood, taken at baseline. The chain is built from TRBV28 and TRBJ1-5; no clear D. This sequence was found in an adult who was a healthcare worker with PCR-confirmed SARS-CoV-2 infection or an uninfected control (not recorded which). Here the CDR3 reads CASMRADLNQPQHF. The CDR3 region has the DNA TGTGCCAGCATGCGGGCAGACCTGAATCAGCCCCAGCATTTT.